These 18 T cell receptor beta chains came from one sample sequenced in a study of cytomegalovirus exposure and HLA in healthy donors. It was with 60 Vbeta and 13 Jbeta primers that the PCR ran. Sequenced by immunoSEQ multiplex PCR; TCRdb stores in-frame clones only, minus some. The table has some 110,000 clones, approximately 60% seen once. The sequenced sample was PBMCs. Receptors originate from a woman in her twenties or thirties in good health and CMV-seronegative.

The V call is TRBV5-1, the J call TRBJ2-1; 7 bases are a match to TRBD1. Germline CDR1 SGHRS, CDR2 YFSETQ. The ends lost 0 bases at V and 6 bases at J; junction bases unmatched: 6. The CDR3 extends over 15 amino acids. The CDR3 nucleotides are TGCGCCAGCAGCTTGGGAGGGACAGCAGGCAATGAGCAGTTCTTC. Its translation is CASSLGGTAGNEQFF.

The V and J genes are TRBV6-6 and TRBJ2-1; tentatively, D is TRBD2 (6 bases). Between the trimmed V and J ends, which lost 7 bases and 3 bases, there was a span of 13 bases. This CDR3 contains 14 residues. Germline assignment: CDR1 MNHNY and CDR2 SVGAGI (reference sequence). The CDR3 region is CASIRGSGYNEQFF. The DNA of the CDR3 is TGTGCCAGCATTAGGGGTAGCGGCTACAATGAGCAGTTCTTC.

This clone has more than one count but fewer than ten. A junction boundary mismatches the germline segment, possibly from a read error. The V call is TRBV7-8, the J call TRBJ1-1; D is perhaps TRBD1 (5 bases). Germline V gene lookup returns CDR1 SGHVS and CDR2 FQNEAQ. CDR3 size: 19 residues. CDR3 bases: TGTGCCAGCAGCTCCTTAGTTCCGGCAGTCAAACGGAGTGGACGGAGGGGCCTCTTT. It specifies CASSSLVPAVKRSGRRGLF.

This clone showed up just a few times. The chain couples TRBV6-1 to TRBJ1-4; no clear D gene. CDR1 and CDR2 (germline): MNHNS, SASEGT. V was shortened by 1 base and J by 5 bases, with 8 bases between the two germline ends. This CDR3 has 14 amino acids. Here the CDR3 DNA reads TGTGCCAGCAGTGAAGATACAGTAAATGAAAAACTGTTTTTT. Translated, it gives CASSEDTVNEKLFF.

The chain is built from TRBV9 and TRBJ2-3; D uncertain. Trimming took off 1 base at V and 3 bases at J, with 21 bases between the two ends. Per germline, CDR1 SGDLS and CDR2 YYNGEE. This CDR3 region has 18 residues. CDR3 nucleotide sequence: TGTGCCAGCAGCGTATCACTCGACTCACCCTCATGGACAGATACGCAGTATTTT. It yields the protein CASSVSLDSPSWTDTQYF.

J is TRBJ1-1 and V is TRBV7-9; weak D call: TRBD1 (6 bases). CDR3 length: 15 amino acids. The ends were cut back, 4 bases at V and 1 base at J, with 13 bases in the middle. The germline CDR1 and CDR2 sequences are SEHNR and FQNEAQ (reference sequence). CDR3 sequence (DNA): TGTGCCAGCAGCTCCCCACGAGGGGGGAACACTGAAGCTTTCTTT. Translation gives CASSSPRGGNTEAFF.

The chain uses TRBV4-3 and TRBJ2-7; TRBD1 matches 7 bases. CDR1 is LGHNA and CDR2 is YSLEER in the germline V gene. V shed 2 bases, J shed 0 bases, and the junction held 10 bases outside the gene matches. This CDR3 comprises 17 residues. The CDR3 loop is CASSQSTGTASSYEQYF. The DNA for the CDR3 is TGCGCCAGCAGCCAAAGTACCGGGACAGCCTCCTCCTACGAGCAGTACTTC.

The genes are TRBV7-6 and TRBJ1-3, with 8 bases that match TRBD1. J gave up 2 bases and V 2 bases, and 2 bases lay outside the gene matches. CDR3 length: 15 amino acids. CDR1 SGHVS and CDR2 FNYEAQ come from the germline V gene. CDR3 DNA: TGTGCCAGCAGCTTACAACAGGGGGCTGGAAACACCATATATTTT. Translating gives CASSLQQGAGNTIYF.

The V call is TRBV28, the J call TRBJ1-3; TRBD1 might be the D (5 bases). Germline V gene data show CDR1 as MDHEN and CDR2 as SYDVKM. The CDR3 is 14 amino acids. V was clipped by 8 bases and J by 6 bases, with 17 bases between them. CDR3 bases: TGTGCCAGCGGAAAGAGACGGGGGAAAAACACCATATATTTT. Its protein product is CASGKRRGKNTIYF. The whole variable domain, filled in from reference TRBV28 and TRBJ1-3, reads DVKVTQSSRYLVKRTGEKVFLECVQDMDHENMFWYRQDPGLGLRLIYFSYDVKMKEKGDIPEGYSVSREKKERFSLILESASTNQTSMYLCASGKRRGKNTIYFGEGSWLTVV.

This chain connects TRBV4-1 to TRBJ2-7; 14 bases align to TRBD2. Germline trimming cut 1 base from V and 3 bases from J; bases unmatched to any gene: 2. The length of the CDR3 is 16 residues. Per the germline V gene, CDR1 is MGHRA and CDR2 is YSYEKL. The CDR3: CASSQGLAGGRYEQYF. For the CDR3, the DNA is TGCGCCAGCAGCCAAGGACTAGCGGGAGGGCGCTACGAGCAGTACTTC.

The gene calls are TRBV6-6 and TRBJ2-5; TRBD1 matches 8 bases. Per the germline V gene, CDR1 is MNHNY and CDR2 is SVGAGI (reference sequence). The CDR3 length is 15 residues. Losses at the gene ends were 6 bases for V and 4 bases for J; bases not matched to a gene: 10. The CDR3 loop is CASRKEATGAETQYF. The CDR3 nucleotides read TGTGCCAGCAGAAAGGAGGCGACAGGGGCAGAGACCCAGTACTTC.

The J gene is TRBJ2-1, the V gene TRBV7-9, with D tentatively TRBD1 (6 bases). Trimming pared 0 bases from V and 7 bases from J, leaving 16 bases between. Looked up from germline, CDR1 is SEHNR and CDR2 is FQNEAQ (reference sequence). The CDR3 loop spans 16 amino acids. This chain's CDR3 is CASSLAWQGKGNEQFF. In DNA form, the CDR3 reads TGTGCCAGCAGCTTAGCGTGGCAGGGGAAGGGGAATGAGCAGTTCTTC.

This clone was counted between two and nine times. The CDR3: CASSRGLAGAYEQYF. CDR3 sequence (DNA): TGTGCCAGCAGCCGAGGACTAGCGGGGGCCTACGAGCAGTACTTC. The chain is built from TRBV7-2 and TRBJ2-7, with 13 positions matching TRBD2. The CDR3 sequence is 15 residues long. Losses at the gene ends were 5 bases for V and 2 bases for J; bases not matched to a gene: 3. Germline values: CDR1 SGHTA, CDR2 FQGNSA.

The chain joins TRBV28 to TRBJ2-6; 8 bases align to TRBD2. The CDR3 is 15 amino acids. Germline assignment: CDR1 MDHEN and CDR2 SYDVKM. V was pared by 10 bases and J by 3 bases, with 8 bases of the junction left unmatched. The CDR3 reads CAIKTSEGGANVLTF. The CDR3 nucleotides are TGTGCCATAAAGACTAGCGAGGGTGGGGCCAACGTCCTGACTTTC.

This sequence joins TRBV28 and TRBJ2-3; 8 nucleotides agree with TRBD2. J gave up 4 bases and V 5 bases, and 2 bases lay outside the gene matches. CDR3 length: 13 amino acids. CDR1 is MDHEN and CDR2 is SYDVKM in the germline V gene. The CDR3, as DNA: TGTGCCAGCAGTAAGCGGGGGTCAGATACGCAGTATTTT. It specifies CASSKRGSDTQYF.

The J gene is TRBJ1-1, the V gene TRBV7-2, with D maybe TRBD1 (5 bases). Looked up from germline, CDR1 is SGHTA and CDR2 is FQGNSA. Trimming cost V 1 base and J 0 bases, with 6 bases left between them. This CDR3 contains 14 residues. In DNA form, the CDR3 reads TGTGCCAGCAGCTTAGAGGGGATGAACACTGAAGCTTTCTTT. The encoded protein is CASSLEGMNTEAFF. The full variable domain, its missing parts supplied by reference TRBV7-2 and TRBJ1-1, is GAGVSQSPSNKVTEKGKDVELRCDPISGHTALYWYRQSLGQGLEFLIYFQGNSAPDKSGLPSDRFSAERTGGSVSTLTIQRTQQEDSAVYLCASSLEGMNTEAFFGQGTRLTVV.

V usage is TRBV6-5 and J usage is TRBJ1-2, with D possibly being TRBD1 (6 bases). V lost 4 bases and J lost 2, with 14 bases in between. There are 15 residues in the CDR3. Germline-derived CDR1 and CDR2 are MNHEY and SVGAGI. CDR3 sequence reads: CASSSRTAINYGYTF. CDR3 coding DNA: TGTGCCAGCAGTTCACGGACAGCGATAAACTATGGCTACACCTTC.

The chain recombines TRBV7-2 with TRBJ1-5; D gene ambiguous. Germline V gives CDR1 SGHTA, CDR2 FQGNSA. V was cut by 6 bases and J by 1 base, with 4 bases left in between. This CDR3 region has 12 residues. The CDR3, as DNA: TGTGCCAGCAGTGGCAGCAATCAGCCCCAGCATTTT. Translated, it gives CASSGSNQPQHF.